This T cell receptor (beta chain) is drawn from a study of CD8+CD57+ T cells in acquired aplastic anemia. Investigators profiled TCR beta VDJ and CDR3 from genomic DNA template. TCRdb processed the reads anew with MiXCR; each CDR3 protein has one entry. The sample records 210,000 or so distinct CDR3 sequences, 40% to 60% being singletons. Trimming pared 7 bases from V and 0 bases from J, leaving 24 bases between. Germline V CDR1 and CDR2: SGHAT, FQNNGV. CDR3 length equals 18 residues. Patients chosen for sequencing had shown CD8+CD57+ cell expansion by flow cytometry. The material sequenced was sorted CD4+, CD8+, or CD8+CD57+ T cells (not recorded which) from PBMCs. The chain carries TRBV11-2 and TRBJ1-1; possibly TRBD1 for D (6 bases). The receptor was isolated from a human donor with aplastic anemia. CDR3 amino acids: CASKSIRDKGLMNTEAFF. CDR3 sequence (DNA): TGTGCCAGCAAATCAATCCGGGACAAGGGACTCATGAACACTGAAGCTTTCTTT.